The subject of this entry is one T cell receptor (beta chain). The data derive from a study of blood T cell repertoires in COVID-19. Study summary: There were acute and convalescent COVID-19 samples, and they came from the United States, Italy and Spain. PBMCs, B-cell-depleted T cells, or T cells were the source of the cDNA or gDNA that made up the material.

The V gene lost 4 bases and the J gene lost 7 bases, with 14 bases spanning the gap. CDR3 length: 13 residues. From germline, CDR1 is KGHSH and CDR2 LQKENI. As handled by the study authors: Reference gene primers were amplified, and this amplification served to estimate nucleated cell counts. Clones were read by immunoSEQ multiplex PCR, and TCRdb kept only the in-frame ones, dropping some. The V and J calls and clone size were taken over from that table, and D and trimming were inferred from the DNA. This sample carries around 130,000 clones, 85% to 90% of them seen once, and the ten largest clones take approximately 27%.

This receptor was identified in a man between 65 and 85 years old with active or convalescent COVID-19. Sequencing input: peripheral blood. The genes are TRBV18 and TRBJ2-7; D perhaps matches TRBD2 (6 bases). The CDR3 spells CASSRGEDLEQYF. DNA for the CDR3: TGTGCCAGCTCACGGGGGGAGGATTTGGAGCAGTACTTC.